This T cell receptor beta chain was observed in a study of cytomegalovirus exposure and HLA in healthy donors. Study background: Early on, a data release was issued that held roughly 86 million unique TCRs from HLA-typed donors.

CDR3 size: 13 residues. Germline CDR1 and CDR2: WSHSY and SAAADI. V was cut by 1 base and J by 10 bases, with 10 bases left in between. It was with 60 Vbeta and 13 Jbeta primers that the PCR ran. Only in-frame clones appear in the TCRdb table, and some are missing; sequencing was by immunoSEQ multiplex PCR. The sample has about 160,000 clones, about 74% seen once. This clonotype originated in a man aged 35 to 55 in good health and CMV-seropositive. The sequenced sample consisted of PBMCs. V gene TRBV10-2 combines with J gene TRBJ1-4, with a possible D match to TRBD1 (6 bases). The CDR3 sequence is CASSELGGGKLFF. CDR3 sequence (DNA): TGCGCCAGCAGTGAGTTAGGGGGTGGAAAACTGTTTTTT.